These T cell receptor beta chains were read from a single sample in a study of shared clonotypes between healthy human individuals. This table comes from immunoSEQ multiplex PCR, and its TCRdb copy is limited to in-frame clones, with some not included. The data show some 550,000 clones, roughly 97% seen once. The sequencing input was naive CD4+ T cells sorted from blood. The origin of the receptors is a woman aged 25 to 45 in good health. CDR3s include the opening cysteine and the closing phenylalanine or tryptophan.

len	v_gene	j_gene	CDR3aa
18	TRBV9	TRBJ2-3	CASSLNGLAGTSTDTQYF
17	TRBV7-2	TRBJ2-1	CASSLAGPLEGNNEQFF
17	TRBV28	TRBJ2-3	CASSQGLAARYTDTQYF
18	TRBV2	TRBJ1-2	CASSEGRRFLRGSYGYTF
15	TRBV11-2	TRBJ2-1	CASSVGGLAYNEQFF
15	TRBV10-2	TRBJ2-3	CASLDRGSYTDTQYF
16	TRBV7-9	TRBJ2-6	CASSLGRDSGANVLTF
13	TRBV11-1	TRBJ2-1	CASSLTSGKEQFF
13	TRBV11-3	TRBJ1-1	CASSSQGNTEAFF
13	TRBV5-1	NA	CASSSTNSYEQYF
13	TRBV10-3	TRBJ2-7	CATQRGPGGEQYF
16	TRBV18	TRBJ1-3	CASSPVTTGTGNTIYF
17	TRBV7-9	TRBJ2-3	CACPPAGLAGAADTQYF
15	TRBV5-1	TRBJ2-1	CASSSTPVSYNEQFF
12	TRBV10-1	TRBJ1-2	CASSDNNYGYTF
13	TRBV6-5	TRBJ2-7	CASSRVRSYEQYF
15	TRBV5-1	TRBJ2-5	CASSLLIAGEETQYF
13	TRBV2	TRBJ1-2	CASSADRAYGYTF
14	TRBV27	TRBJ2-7	CASSFRGQAYEQYF
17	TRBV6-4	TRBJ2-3	CASSAFVGLGDTDTQYF
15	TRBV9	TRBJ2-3	CASSLGRPSTDTQYF
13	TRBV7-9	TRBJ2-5	CASSLVTWETQYF
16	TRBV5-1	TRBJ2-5	CASSLVVAGPQETQYF
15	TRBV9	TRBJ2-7	CASSAEGQGFYEQYF
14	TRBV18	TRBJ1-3	CASSLQGPGNTIYF
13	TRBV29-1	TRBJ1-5	CSVGGTGDQPQHF
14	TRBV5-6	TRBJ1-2	CASSLNLQGYGYTF
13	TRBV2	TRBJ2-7	CASSRGALGEQYF
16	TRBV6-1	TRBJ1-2	CASSEYEPGANYGYTF
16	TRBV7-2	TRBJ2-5	CASSLGLAGRSETQYF
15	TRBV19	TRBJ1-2	CASSATGGTFYGYTF
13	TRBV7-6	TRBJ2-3	CATRSPSTDTQYF
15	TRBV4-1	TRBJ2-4	CASSQVMAAKNIQYF
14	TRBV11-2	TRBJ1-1	CASSERTGGTEAFF
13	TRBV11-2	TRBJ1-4	CASSLDRSEKLFF
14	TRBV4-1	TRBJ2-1	CASSQEGLANEQFF
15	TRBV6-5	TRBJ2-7	CASGTTSGLPREQYF
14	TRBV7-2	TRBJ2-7	CASSRGTSSSEQYF
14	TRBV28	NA	CASSFTGYSYEQYF
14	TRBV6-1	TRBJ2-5	CASTLTGKGETQYF
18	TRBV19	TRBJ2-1	CASSMGTFGVVSYNEQFF
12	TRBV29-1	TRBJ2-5	CSVCRVGETQYF
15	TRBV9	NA	CASSSGLAGDYEQYF
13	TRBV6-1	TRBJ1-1	CASSSDRYTEAFF
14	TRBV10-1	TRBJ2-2	CASSGRVDTGELFF
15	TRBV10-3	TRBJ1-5	CAISEDRGSNQPQHF
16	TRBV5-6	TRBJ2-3	CASSRTSGSVIDTQYF
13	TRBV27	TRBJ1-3	CASSPQGENTIYF
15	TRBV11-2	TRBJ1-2	CASSSIRRDDYGYTF
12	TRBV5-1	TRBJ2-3	CASSLLQGTQYF
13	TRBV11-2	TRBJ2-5	CASSFRRQETQYF
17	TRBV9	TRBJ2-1	CASSVGGVVATHNEQFF